A single sample is the source of the 11 T cell receptor beta chains below, sequenced in a study of CD8+ T cells in alopecia areata. The treatment is: oral pan-JAK inhibitor, 5-10 mg twice daily. Extraction of RNA preceded its reverse transcription into cDNA, which served as the sequencing template. Profiling relied on immunoSEQ multiplex PCR, and the TCRdb table lists in-frame clones only, not all of them. The sample contains fewer than 250,000 clones, around three fifths of which appear only once. Material: CD4+ T cells sorted from blood, obtained at week 24, from a patient treated with tofacitinib. These TCRs come from a human donor with alopecia areata.

The chain links TRBV30 to TRBJ1-6, with D perhaps matching TRBD1 (6 bases). The germline V gene has CDR1 GTSNPN and CDR2 SVGIG (reference sequence). The CDR3 is 15 residues long. V lost 0 bases to trimming and J lost 7 bases, with 13 bases between them. CDR3 DNA: TGTGCCTGGAGTGTACCCGGGGGGCTGAATTCACCCCTCCACTTT. Translated: CAWSVPGGLNSPLHF.

A note on this clone: The sample contains more than one DNA sequence encoding this CDR3. The chain links TRBV29-1 to TRBJ1-1; 9 nucleotides align to TRBD1. V lost 5 bases and J lost 4; bases outside the gene matches: 5. The CDR3 has 13 amino acids. Germline loops: CDR1 SQVTM, CDR2 ANQGSEA. CDR3 residues: CSVSQGAGTEAFF. The CDR3 region has the DNA TGCAGCGTTTCACAGGGGGCTGGCACTGAAGCTTTCTTT.

This chain connects TRBV27 to TRBJ2-3, with 9 bases aligning to TRBD2. This CDR3 has 15 residues. Germline V gene lookup returns CDR1 MNHEY and CDR2 SMNVEV (reference sequence). V was clipped by 7 bases and J by 0 bases; unmatched bases: 5. CDR3 DNA: TGTGCCAGCATGCGGGAGGGGCTGAGCACAGATACGCAGTATTTT. Encoded protein: CASMREGLSTDTQYF.

The DNA for the CDR3 is TGTGCCAGCAGCCCGACTGGGAAGTTATCCGAGCAGTACTTC. This translates into CASSPTGKLSEQYF. V usage is TRBV5-4 and J usage is TRBJ2-7; D is unresolved. Trimming took 4 bases from V and 6 from J, leaving 17 bases between them. The CDR3 length is 14 residues. CDR1 and CDR2 from the germline V gene are SGHNT and YYREEE (reference sequence).

The J gene is TRBJ2-1, the V gene TRBV7-8; possible D gene TRBD2, 6 bases. The CDR3 has 14 amino acids. Germline V gene lookup returns CDR1 SGHVS and CDR2 FQNEAQ. The V gene lost 4 bases and the J gene lost 10 bases, with 17 bases spanning the gap. CDR3 in amino acids: CASSYGGGVGEQFF. DNA for the CDR3: TGTGCCAGCAGCTACGGTGGCGGGGTGGGGGAGCAGTTCTTC.

This clone has only one observation. This rearrangement joins TRBV29-1 to TRBJ1-1, with D tentatively TRBD1 (5 bases). The CDR3 has 13 residues. The germline V and J ends were trimmed by 3 bases and 2 bases, with 10 bases remaining between them. The germline gives CDR1 SQVTM, CDR2 ANQGSEA. As DNA, the CDR3 is TGCAGCGTTGAGCTTCAGGGCAACACTGAAGCTTTCTTT. Translated, it gives CSVELQGNTEAFF.

The chain has TRBV30 and TRBJ1-1; D unclear. V was pared by 5 bases and J by 0 bases, with 10 bases between. The CDR3 is made up of 13 amino acids. Germline V gene lookup returns CDR1 GTSNPN and CDR2 SVGIG (reference sequence). The CDR3 region is CAWDSTLNTEAFF. The CDR3, as DNA: TGTGCCTGGGACTCTACCCTGAACACTGAAGCTTTCTTT.

This chain uses TRBV11-2 with TRBJ2-3; no clear D gene. Germline CDR1 is SGHAT and CDR2 is FQNNGV. V dropped 3 bases and J dropped 0 bases, with 13 bases sitting between them. The CDR3 is 16 residues long. CDR3 region: CASSFGSRPSTDTQYF. The CDR3 DNA reads as TGTGCCAGCAGCTTTGGGTCCCGACCCAGCACAGATACGCAGTATTTT.

This chain uses TRBV19 with TRBJ1-1; the D gene is possibly TRBD1 (6 bases). This CDR3 comprises 16 residues. Deletions cut 3 bases from V and 3 bases from J, with 17 bases between. CDR1 and CDR2 from the germline V gene are LNHDA and SQIVND (reference sequence). The CDR3 protein is CASSMGGSGAYTEAFF. For the CDR3, the DNA is TGTGCCAGTAGTATGGGGGGCAGTGGCGCGTACACTGAAGCTTTCTTT.

This clone was recorded at least ten times. The chain combines TRBV7-2 with TRBJ1-1; 7 positions match TRBD1. CDR3 length: 16 residues. CDR1 and CDR2 (germline): SGHTA, FQGNSA. Trimming took 2 bases from V and 5 from J; bases not matched to a gene: 11. The CDR3: CASSLLPPGGGTEAFF. CDR3 coding DNA: TGTGCCAGCAGCTTACTCCCGCCAGGGGGAGGGACTGAAGCTTTCTTT.

This clone was found a few times. This CDR3 is also generated by other DNA sequences in the sample. V usage is TRBV30 and J usage is TRBJ2-1; D remains ambiguous. The V end was cut by 0 bases, the J end by 6 bases, with 3 bases between. CDR3 length: 11 residues. Per the germline V gene, CDR1 is GTSNPN and CDR2 is SVGIG (reference sequence). This CDR3 reads CAWSVSNEQFF. The CDR3 DNA sequence: TGTGCCTGGAGTGTGTCCAATGAGCAGTTCTTC.